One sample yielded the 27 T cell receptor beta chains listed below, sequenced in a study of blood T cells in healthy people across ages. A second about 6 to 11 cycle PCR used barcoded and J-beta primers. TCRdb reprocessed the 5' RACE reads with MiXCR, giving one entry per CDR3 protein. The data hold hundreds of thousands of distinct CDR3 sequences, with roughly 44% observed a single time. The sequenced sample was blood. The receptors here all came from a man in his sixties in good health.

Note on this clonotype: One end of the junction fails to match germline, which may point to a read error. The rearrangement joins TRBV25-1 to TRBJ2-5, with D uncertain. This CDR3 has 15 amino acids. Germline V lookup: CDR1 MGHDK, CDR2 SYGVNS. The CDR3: CASSPRMALGETRYF. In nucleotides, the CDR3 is TGTGCCAGCAGTCCCCGAATGGCCCTCGGAGAGACCCGGTACTTC.

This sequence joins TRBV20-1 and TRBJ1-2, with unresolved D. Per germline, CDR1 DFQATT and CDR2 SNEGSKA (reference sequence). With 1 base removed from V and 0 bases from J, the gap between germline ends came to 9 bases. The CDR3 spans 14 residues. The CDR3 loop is CSARATGANYGYTF. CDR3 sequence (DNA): TGCAGTGCTAGAGCTACGGGAGCTAACTATGGCTACACCTTC.

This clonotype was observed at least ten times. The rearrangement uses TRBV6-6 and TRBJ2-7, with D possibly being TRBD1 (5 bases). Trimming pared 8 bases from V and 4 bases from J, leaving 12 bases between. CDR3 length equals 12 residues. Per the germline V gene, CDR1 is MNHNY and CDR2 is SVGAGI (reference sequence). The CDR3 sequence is CASSTSGYEQYF. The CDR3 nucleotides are TGTGCCAGCTCCACATCAGGGTACGAGCAGTACTTC.

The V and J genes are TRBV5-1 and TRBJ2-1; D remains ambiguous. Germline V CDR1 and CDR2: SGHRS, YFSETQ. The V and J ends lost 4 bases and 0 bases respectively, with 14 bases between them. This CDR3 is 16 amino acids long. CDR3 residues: CASSPMAQSSYNEQFF. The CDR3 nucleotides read TGCGCCAGCAGCCCCATGGCCCAGAGCTCCTACAATGAGCAGTTCTTC.

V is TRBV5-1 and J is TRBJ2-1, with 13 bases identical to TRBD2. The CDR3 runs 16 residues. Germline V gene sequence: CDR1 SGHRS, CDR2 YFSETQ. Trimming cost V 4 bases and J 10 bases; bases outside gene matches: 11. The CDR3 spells CASSVGTSGVNYEQFF. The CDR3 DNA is TGCGCCAGCAGCGTCGGGACTAGCGGGGTCAATTACGAGCAGTTCTTC.

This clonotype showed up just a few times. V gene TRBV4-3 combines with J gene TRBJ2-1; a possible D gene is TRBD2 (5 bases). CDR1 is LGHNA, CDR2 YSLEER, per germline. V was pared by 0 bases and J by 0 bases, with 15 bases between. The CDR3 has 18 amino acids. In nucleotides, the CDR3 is TGCGCCAGCAGCCAAGATCAGGAGGCCGTGAGCTCCTACAATGAGCAGTTCTTC. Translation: CASSQDQEAVSSYNEQFF.

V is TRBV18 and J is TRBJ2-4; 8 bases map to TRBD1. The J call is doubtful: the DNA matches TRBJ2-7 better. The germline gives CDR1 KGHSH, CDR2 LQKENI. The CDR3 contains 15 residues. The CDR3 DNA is TGTGCCAGCTCACCACTCGACAGGGGCCTGGACGAGCAGTACTTC. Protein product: CASSPLDRGLDEQYF.

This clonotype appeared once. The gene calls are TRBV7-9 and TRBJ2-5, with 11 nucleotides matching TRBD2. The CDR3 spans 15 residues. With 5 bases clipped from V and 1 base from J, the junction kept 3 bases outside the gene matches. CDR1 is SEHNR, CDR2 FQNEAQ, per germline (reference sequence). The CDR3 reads CASSVSGGAQETQYF. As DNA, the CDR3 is TGTGCCAGCAGCGTTAGCGGGGGGGCCCAAGAGACCCAGTACTTC.

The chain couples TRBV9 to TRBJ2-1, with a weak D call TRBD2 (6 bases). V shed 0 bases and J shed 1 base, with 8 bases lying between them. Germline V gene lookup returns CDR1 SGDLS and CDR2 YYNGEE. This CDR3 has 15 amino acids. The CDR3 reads CASSVEAGSYNEQFF. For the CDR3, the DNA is TGTGCCAGCAGCGTAGAGGCGGGATCCTACAATGAGCAGTTCTTC.

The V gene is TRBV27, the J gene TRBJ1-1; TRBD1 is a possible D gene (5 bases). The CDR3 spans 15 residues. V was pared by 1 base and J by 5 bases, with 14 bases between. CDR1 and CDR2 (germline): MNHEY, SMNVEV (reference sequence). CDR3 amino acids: CASSLYAGGWTEAFF. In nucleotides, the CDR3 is TGTGCCAGCAGTTTATACGCTGGGGGGTGGACTGAAGCTTTCTTT.

The chain's CDR3 is CASNLGTGSYNEQFF. CDR3 in DNA: TGCGCCAGCAACCTAGGGACTGGCTCTTACAATGAGCAGTTCTTC. The chain combines TRBV5-1 with TRBJ2-1; tentatively, D is TRBD2 (6 bases). V lost 6 bases and J lost 4, with 17 bases in between. The CDR3 consists of 15 residues. CDR1 SGHRS and CDR2 YFSETQ come from the germline V gene.

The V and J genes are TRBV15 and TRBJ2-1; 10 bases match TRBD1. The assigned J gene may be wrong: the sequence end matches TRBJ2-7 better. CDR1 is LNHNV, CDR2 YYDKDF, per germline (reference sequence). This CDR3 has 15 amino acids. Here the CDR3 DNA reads TGTGCCACCAGCAGAGGACAGGGGGCTTACAATGAGCAGTACTTC. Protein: CATSRGQGAYNEQYF.

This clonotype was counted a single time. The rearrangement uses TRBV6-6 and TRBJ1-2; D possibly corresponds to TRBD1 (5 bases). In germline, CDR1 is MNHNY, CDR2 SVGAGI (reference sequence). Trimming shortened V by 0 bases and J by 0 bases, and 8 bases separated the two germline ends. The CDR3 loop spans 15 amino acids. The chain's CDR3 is CASSYSGGTNYGYTF. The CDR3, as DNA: TGTGCCAGCAGTTACTCGGGGGGGACTAACTATGGCTACACCTTC.

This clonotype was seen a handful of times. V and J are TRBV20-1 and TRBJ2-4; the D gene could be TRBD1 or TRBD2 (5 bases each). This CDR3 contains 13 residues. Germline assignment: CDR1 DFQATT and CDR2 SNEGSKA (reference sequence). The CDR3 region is CSNQGPAKNIQYF. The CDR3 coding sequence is TGCAGCAATCAGGGACCAGCCAAAAACATTCAGTACTTC.

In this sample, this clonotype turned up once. The CDR3 here is CASSRGVTLGTGELFF. Here the CDR3 DNA reads TGCGCCAGCAGCCGCGGTGTGACTCTCGGAACCGGGGAGCTGTTTTTT. The gene calls are TRBV4-3 and TRBJ2-2; D gene unclear. The CDR3 runs to 16 residues. V dropped 4 bases and J dropped 5 bases, with 17 bases sitting between them. CDR1 and CDR2 (germline): LGHNA, YSLEER.

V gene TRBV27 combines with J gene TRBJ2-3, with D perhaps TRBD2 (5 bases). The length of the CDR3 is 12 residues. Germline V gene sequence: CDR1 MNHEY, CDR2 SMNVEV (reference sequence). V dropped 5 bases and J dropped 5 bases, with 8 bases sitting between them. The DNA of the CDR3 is TGTGCCAGCAGTATTGAGGGAGATACGCAGTATTTT. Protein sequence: CASSIEGDTQYF.

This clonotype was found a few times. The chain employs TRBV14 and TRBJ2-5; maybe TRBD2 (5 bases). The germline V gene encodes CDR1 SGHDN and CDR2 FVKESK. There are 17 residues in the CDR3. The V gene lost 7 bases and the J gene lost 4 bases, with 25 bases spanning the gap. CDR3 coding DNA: TGTGCCAGCACCGACCAATGGGCGGCGAGGGAGACAGAGACCCAGTACTTC. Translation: CASTDQWAARETETQYF. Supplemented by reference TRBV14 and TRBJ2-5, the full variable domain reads EAGVTQFPSHSVIEKGQTVTLRCDPISGHDNLYWYRRVMGKEIKFLLHFVKESKQDESGMPNNRFLAERTGGTYSTLKVQPAELEDSGVYFCASTDQWAARETETQYFGPGTRLLVL.

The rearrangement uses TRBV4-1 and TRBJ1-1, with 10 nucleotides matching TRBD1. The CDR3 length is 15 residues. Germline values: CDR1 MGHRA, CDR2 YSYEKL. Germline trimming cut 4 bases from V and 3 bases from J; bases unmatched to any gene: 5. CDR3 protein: CASSLLGQGDTEAFF. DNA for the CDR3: TGCGCCAGCAGCCTTTTAGGACAGGGGGACACTGAAGCTTTCTTT.

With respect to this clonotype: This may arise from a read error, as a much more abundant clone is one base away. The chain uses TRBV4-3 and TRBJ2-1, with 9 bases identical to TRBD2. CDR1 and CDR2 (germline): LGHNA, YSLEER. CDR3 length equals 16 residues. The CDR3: CVSSQDLSGGPREQFF. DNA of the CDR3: TGCGTCAGCAGCCAAGATCTAAGCGGGGGGCCGCGGGAGCAGTTCTTC.

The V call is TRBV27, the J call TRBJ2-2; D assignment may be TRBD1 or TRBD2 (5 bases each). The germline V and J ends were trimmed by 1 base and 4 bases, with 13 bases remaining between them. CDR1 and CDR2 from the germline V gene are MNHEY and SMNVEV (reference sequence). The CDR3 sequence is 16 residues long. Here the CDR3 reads CASSLFVRGTTGELFF. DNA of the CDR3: TGTGCCAGCAGTTTATTCGTTCGAGGGACCACCGGGGAGCTGTTTTTT.

DNA for the CDR3: TGTGCCAGCAGCAACGGGACAGATCGACTCAGGCAGCCCCAGCATTTT. Protein: CASSNGTDRLRQPQHF. J is TRBJ1-5 and V is TRBV21-1; the table gives TRBD1 as D, unverified against the DNA. TRBV21-1 is recorded as a pseudogene. The CDR3 consists of 16 residues.

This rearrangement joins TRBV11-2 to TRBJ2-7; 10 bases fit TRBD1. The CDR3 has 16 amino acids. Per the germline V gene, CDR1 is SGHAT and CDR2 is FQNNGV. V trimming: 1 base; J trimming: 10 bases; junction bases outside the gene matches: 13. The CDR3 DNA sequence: TGTGCCAGCAGCTTAGCAGCGGACAGGGGGGACTTCGGCCAGTACTTC. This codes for CASSLAADRGDFGQYF.

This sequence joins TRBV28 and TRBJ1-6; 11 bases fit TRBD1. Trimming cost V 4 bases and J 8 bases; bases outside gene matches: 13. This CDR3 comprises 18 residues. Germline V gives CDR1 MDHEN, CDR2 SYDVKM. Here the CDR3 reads CASSSAKLKDRGHSPLHF. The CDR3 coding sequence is TGTGCCAGCAGTTCCGCCAAATTAAAGGACAGGGGGCATTCACCCCTCCACTTT.

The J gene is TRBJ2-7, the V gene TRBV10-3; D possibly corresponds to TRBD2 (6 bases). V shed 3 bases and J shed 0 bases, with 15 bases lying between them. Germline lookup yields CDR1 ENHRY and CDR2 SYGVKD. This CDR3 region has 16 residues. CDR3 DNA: TGTGCCATCAGTGACCCGCCTAGCGAAAGCTCCTACGAGCAGTACTTC. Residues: CAISDPPSESSYEQYF.

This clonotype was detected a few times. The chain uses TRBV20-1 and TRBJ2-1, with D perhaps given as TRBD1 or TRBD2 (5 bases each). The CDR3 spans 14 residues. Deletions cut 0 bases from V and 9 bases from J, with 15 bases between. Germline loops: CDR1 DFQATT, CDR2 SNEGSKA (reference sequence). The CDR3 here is CSAREAGPSTEQFF. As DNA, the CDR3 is TGCAGTGCTAGAGAGGCAGGGCCTAGCACTGAGCAGTTCTTC.

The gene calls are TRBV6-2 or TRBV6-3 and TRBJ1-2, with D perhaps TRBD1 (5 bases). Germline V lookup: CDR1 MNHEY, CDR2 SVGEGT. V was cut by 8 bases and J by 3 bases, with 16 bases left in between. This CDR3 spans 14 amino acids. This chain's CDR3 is CASSAAGFDYGYTF. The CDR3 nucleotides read TGTGCCAGCTCCGCGGCAGGGTTCGACTATGGCTACACCTTC.

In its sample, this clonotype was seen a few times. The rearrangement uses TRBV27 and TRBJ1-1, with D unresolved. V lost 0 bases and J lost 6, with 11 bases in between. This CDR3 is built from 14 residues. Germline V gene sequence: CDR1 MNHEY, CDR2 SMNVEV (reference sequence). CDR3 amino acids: CASSLSGVYAEAFF. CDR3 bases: TGTGCCAGCAGTTTATCCGGGGTTTATGCTGAAGCTTTCTTT.